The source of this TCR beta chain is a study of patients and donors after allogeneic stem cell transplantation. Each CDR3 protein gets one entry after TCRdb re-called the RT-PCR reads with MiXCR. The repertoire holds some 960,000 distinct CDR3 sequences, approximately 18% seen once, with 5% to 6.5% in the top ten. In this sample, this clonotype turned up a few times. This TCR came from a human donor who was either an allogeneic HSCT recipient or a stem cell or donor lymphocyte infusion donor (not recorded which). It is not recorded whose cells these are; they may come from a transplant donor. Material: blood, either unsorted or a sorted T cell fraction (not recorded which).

For the CDR3, the DNA is TGCAGCGTTGCCGGGGGAGGCACTGAAGCTTTCTTT. Amino acids: CSVAGGGTEAFF. The chain employs TRBV29-1 and TRBJ1-1; TRBD1 might be the D (5 bases). The CDR3 runs 12 residues. V lost 4 bases and J lost 4, with 10 bases in between. Germline V gene sequence: CDR1 SQVTM, CDR2 ANQGSEA.